Presented here are 14 T cell receptor beta chains from one specimen sequenced in a study of OX40 agonist ivuxolimab in advanced cancers. Using immunoSEQ multiplex PCR, the repertoire was profiled, and TCRdb retains in-frame clones only, with some absent. This table holds about 33,000 clones, about 92% found once. The source material was CD4+ or CD8+ T cells sorted from blood, sampled in a trial of the OX40 agonist ivuxolimab. All receptors come from an adult with an advanced solid tumor such as melanoma, head and neck, liver or kidney cancer.

The rearrangement links TRBV6-5 to TRBJ1-1; D is possibly TRBD1 (5 bases). Trimming left V 0 bases short and J 8 bases short, with 13 bases between. Germline V gene lookup returns CDR1 MNHEY and CDR2 SVGAGI. The CDR3 has 14 residues. The CDR3 loop reads CASSYSGPLKEAFF. Written as DNA, the CDR3 is TGTGCCAGCAGTTACTCGGGACCCTTAAAGGAAGCTTTCTTT.

This clone was observed a single time. The rearrangement uses TRBV4-1 and TRBJ1-1, with 11 bases that match TRBD1. The germline CDR1 and CDR2 sequences are MGHRA and YSYEKL. Trimming removed 3 bases from V and 0 bases from J; junction bases left unmatched: 6. The CDR3 spans 17 residues. CDR3 DNA: TGCGCCAGCAGCCAGTACGGGACAGGGGGGATGAACACTGAAGCTTTCTTT. This gives the protein CASSQYGTGGMNTEAFF.

This sequence joins TRBV5-8 and TRBJ1-1; D is possibly TRBD1 (5 bases). Germline V gene data show CDR1 as SGHTS and CDR2 as YDEGEE. The length of the CDR3 is 14 residues. The V and J ends lost 2 bases and 1 base respectively, with 9 bases between them. The CDR3 DNA follows: TGTGCCAGCAGCTTAGGAGGGGAGAACACTGAAGCTTTCTTT. This encodes CASSLGGENTEAFF.

This clone was counted once. This sequence joins TRBV30 and TRBJ2-7; possibly TRBD1 for D (5 bases). V was clipped by 0 bases and J by 5 bases, with 17 bases between them. There are 15 residues in the CDR3. The germline V gene encodes CDR1 GTSNPN and CDR2 SVGIG (reference sequence). DNA for the CDR3: TGTGCCTGGAGTGTTGGGTCAGGGCAAGTGGACGAGCAGTACTTC. Translating gives CAWSVGSGQVDEQYF.

The rearrangement links TRBV2 to TRBJ1-1; 7 nucleotides agree with TRBD1. This CDR3 contains 14 residues. Germline V gene lookup returns CDR1 SNHLY and CDR2 FYNNEI. V shed 6 bases and J 1 base; nucleotides not matched to a gene: 5. CDR3 residues: CASSIDRANTEAFF. The CDR3, as DNA: TGTGCCAGCAGCATAGACAGGGCGAACACTGAAGCTTTCTTT.

The rearrangement uses TRBV5-5 and TRBJ2-5; 16 bases agree with TRBD2. Germline CDR1 reads SGHKS; CDR2 reads YYEKEE (reference sequence). V shed 1 base, J shed 5 bases, and the junction held 5 bases outside the gene matches. The CDR3 sequence is 17 residues long. CDR3 sequence reads: CASSLTGTSGGAETQYF. CDR3 nucleotide sequence: TGTGCCAGCAGCTTGACCGGGACTAGCGGGGGGGCGGAGACCCAGTACTTC.

V usage is TRBV19 and J usage is TRBJ2-7, with 10 bases that match TRBD2. CDR3 length equals 16 residues. The V gene's germline CDR1 is LNHDA and CDR2 SQIVND (reference sequence). V gave up 3 bases and J gave up 0 bases; unmatched junction bases: 5. The CDR3 here is CASSMGLAGVSYEQYF. In DNA form, the CDR3 reads TGTGCCAGTAGTATGGGGCTAGCGGGGGTCTCCTACGAGCAGTACTTC.

This clone was detected once. The CDR3 sequence: CASSARGTDTQYF. The CDR3, as DNA: TGTGCCAGCAGCGCCCGTGGGACAGATACGCAGTATTTT. This rearrangement joins TRBV9 to TRBJ2-3; D gene unclear. CDR1 and CDR2 from the germline V gene are SGDLS and YYNGEE. V gave up 3 bases and J gave up 3 bases, with 8 bases separating them. This CDR3 has 13 residues.

This rearrangement joins TRBV7-4 to TRBJ2-3; perhaps TRBD1 as D (5 bases). Deletions cut 6 bases from V and 1 base from J, with 20 bases between. This CDR3 has 17 amino acids. Germline values: CDR1 SGHVT, CDR2 SQSDAQ. The CDR3 DNA sequence: TGTGCCAGCAGTTCATTCGCAGGGATCTTTGGCACAGATACGCAGTATTTT. Translating gives CASSSFAGIFGTDTQYF.

The V and J genes are TRBV2 and TRBJ2-5, with 11 bases fitting TRBD2. The CDR3 totals 14 residues. CDR1 and CDR2 (germline): SNHLY, FYNNEI. J was trimmed by 4 bases and V by 7 bases; bases with no gene match: 5. The CDR3 sequence: CASITSGGLETQYF. The DNA of the CDR3 is TGTGCCAGCATAACTAGCGGGGGTTTAGAGACCCAGTACTTC.

The V and J genes are TRBV7-9 and TRBJ1-2; perhaps TRBD1 as D (5 bases). The CDR3 spans 15 residues. The germline gives CDR1 SEHNR, CDR2 FQNEAQ (reference sequence). The V gene lost 2 bases and the J gene lost 0 bases, with 10 bases spanning the gap. This CDR3 reads CASSLSSTANYGYTF. CDR3 coding DNA: TGTGCCAGCAGCTTATCCTCGACAGCTAACTATGGCTACACCTTC.

This clone appeared once. This rearrangement joins TRBV28 to TRBJ2-1; TRBD2 aligns across 9 bases. Germline trimming cut 5 bases from V and 7 bases from J; bases unmatched to any gene: 3. The germline V gene has CDR1 MDHEN and CDR2 SYDVKM. The CDR3 spans 13 residues. This chain's CDR3 is CASSPSGGNEQFF. The CDR3 DNA is TGTGCCAGCAGTCCCAGCGGGGGGAATGAGCAGTTCTTC.

This chain uses TRBV7-8 with TRBJ2-7, with 9 bases aligning to TRBD2. The CDR3 sequence is 16 residues long. The V segment lost 1 base and the J segment 2 bases; nucleotides outside the gene matches: 6. CDR1 is SGHVS and CDR2 is FQNEAQ in the germline V gene. CDR3 amino acids: CASSLGSSGITYEQYF. DNA for the CDR3: TGTGCCAGCAGCTTAGGCTCTAGCGGGATCACCTACGAGCAGTACTTC.

Regarding this clone: Other nucleotide sequences from this sample produce the same CDR3. This chain uses TRBV29-1 with TRBJ2-1, with D maybe TRBD2 (5 bases). The CDR3 is 11 amino acids. V was shortened by 4 bases and J by 7 bases, with 8 bases between the two germline ends. Germline CDR1 reads SQVTM; CDR2 reads ANQGSEA. The CDR3 region has the DNA TGCAGCGTTGGTTCGGGGAATGAGCAGTTCTTC. Its translation: CSVGSGNEQFF.